The present entry profiles one T cell receptor (beta chain) with its context. What it binds is unknown. This record comes from a study of blood T cell dynamics during melanoma immunotherapy. Study details: Patients with metastatic melanoma got pembrolizumab or nivolumab-ipilimumab as first-line care. Study results and caveats: Disease-control patients' PBMC repertoires became either more clonal or more diverse at W3.

The time point denotes: week 3, after first cycle of checkpoint inhibitor. Disease control meant complete response, partial response or stable disease at 12 weeks. The CDR3 contains 14 residues. Looked up from germline, CDR1 is SEHNR and CDR2 is FQNEAQ (reference sequence). The V end was cut by 3 bases, the J end by 1 base, with 9 bases between. Sequencing used immunoSEQ multiplex PCR; TCRdb keeps in-frame clones, though not all of them. This sample carries about 11,000 clones, about 80% of them seen once, and the ten largest clones take 20% to 25%. This TCR was sampled from a human donor with melanoma. The sequences come from blood, collected from a patient treated with checkpoint blockade. The chain has TRBV7-9 and TRBJ2-5; no reliable D call. This chain's CDR3 is CASSFLGFQETQYF. Here the CDR3 DNA reads TGTGCCAGCAGCTTCTTGGGCTTCCAAGAGACCCAGTACTTC.